These 13 T cell receptor beta chains were sequenced from one sample in a study of control samples from healthy donors and cancer patients (dated by TCRdb to the early 2020s). The library relied on the immunoSEQ multiplex PCR assay. The immuneACCESS repertoire file appears here via TCRdb, limited to in-frame rearrangements. These files lack a portion of the clones; in checked studies, under half of the deficit traces to unresolved V genes, and the cause of the others is not known. The sample has roughly 98,000 clones on record, about 92% of them singletons. The ten most abundant clones make up about 8.8% of the sample. The sequencing input was blood. All receptors derive from a man between 18 and 35 years old in good health.

In nucleotides, the CDR3 is TGTGCCAGCAGCTCAGAGGGGCAGAACACTGAAGCTTTCTTT. It is translated as CASSSEGQNTEAFF. The chain joins TRBV7-9 to TRBJ1-1, with a weak D call TRBD1 (5 bases). The CDR3 sequence is 14 residues long. CDR1 is SEHNR, CDR2 FQNEAQ, per germline (reference sequence). V was cut by 4 bases and J by 1 base, with 10 bases left in between.

This clone showed up just once. V gene TRBV9 combines with J gene TRBJ2-5; D may match TRBD1 or TRBD2 (6 bases each). This CDR3 is built from 14 residues. Per germline, CDR1 SGDLS and CDR2 YYNGEE. The V end was cut by 4 bases, the J end by 1 base, with 11 bases between. Written as DNA, the CDR3 is TGTGCCAGCAGCTCGTGGGGGGCCCAAGAGACCCAGTACTTC. Encoded protein: CASSSWGAQETQYF.

The chain carries TRBV30 and TRBJ2-4; D is unresolved. Trimming left V 8 bases short and J 0 bases short, with 11 bases between. Germline CDR1 and CDR2: GTSNPN and SVGIG (reference sequence). The CDR3 has 13 amino acids. The CDR3 bases are TGTGCCCTCGAAATACTAGCCAAAAACATTCAGTACTTC. This codes for CALEILAKNIQYF. Supplemented by reference TRBV30 and TRBJ2-4, the full variable domain reads SQTIHQWPATLVQPVGSPLSLECTVEGTSNPNLYWYRQAAGRGLQLLFYSVGIGQISSEVPQNLSASRPQDRQFILSSKKLLLSDSGFYLCALEILAKNIQYFGAGTRLSVL.

V gene TRBV5-4 combines with J gene TRBJ2-4; D remains ambiguous. The CDR3 spans 15 residues. CDR1 is SGHNT, CDR2 YYREEE, per germline (reference sequence). The V end lost 3 bases, the J end lost 0 bases, and 10 bases lay between the germline ends. The CDR3 protein is CASSSSGIAKNIQYF. DNA for the CDR3: TGTGCCAGCAGCTCCTCAGGAATAGCCAAAAACATTCAGTACTTC.

The gene calls are TRBV2 and TRBJ1-4, with D possibly being TRBD1 (5 bases). The CDR3 totals 13 residues. Germline V gives CDR1 SNHLY, CDR2 FYNNEI. V shed 7 bases and J shed 10 bases, with 16 bases lying between them. CDR3: CASMLGGVGKLFF. The CDR3 nucleotides are TGTGCCAGCATGCTTGGGGGAGTGGGAAAACTGTTTTTT.

The chain links TRBV3-1 (or the pseudogene TRBV3-2) to TRBJ2-7; D gene unclear. This CDR3 contains 14 residues. Looked up from germline, CDR1 is LGHDT and CDR2 is YNNKEL (reference sequence). V lost 0 bases and J lost 1, with 7 bases in between. The CDR3 coding sequence is TGTGCCAGCAGCCAAGATCCGGGTTCCTACGAGCAGTACTTC. It specifies CASSQDPGSYEQYF.

This chain links TRBV7-9 with TRBJ2-3; possibly TRBD1 for D (6 bases). Germline values: CDR1 SEHNR, CDR2 FQNEAQ (reference sequence). Between the trimmed V and J ends, which lost 4 bases and 6 bases, there was a span of 17 bases. The CDR3 has 15 residues. The CDR3 loop reads CASSSLLWDKDTQYF. The CDR3 nucleotides read TGTGCCAGCAGCTCCCTCCTGTGGGACAAGGATACGCAGTATTTT.

The gene calls are TRBV6-2 or TRBV6-3 and TRBJ2-7; a possible D gene is TRBD1 (6 bases). This CDR3 spans 15 amino acids. V dropped 4 bases and J dropped 2 bases, with 15 bases sitting between them. The germline gives CDR1 MNHEY, CDR2 SVGEGT. Written as DNA, the CDR3 is TGTGCCAGCAGTTGGCAGACAGGCGGTACCTACGAGCAGTACTTC. Amino acids: CASSWQTGGTYEQYF.

The V call is TRBV6-5, the J call TRBJ1-1; D not certain. V was clipped by 0 bases and J by 5 bases, with 10 bases between them. Per germline, CDR1 MNHEY and CDR2 SVGAGI. This CDR3 has 14 residues. CDR3 sequence reads: CASSYSRGRTEAFF. The CDR3, as DNA: TGTGCCAGCAGTTACTCGCGGGGTAGGACTGAAGCTTTCTTT.

The chain combines TRBV27 with TRBJ1-2; 7 bases map to TRBD1. Trimming removed 5 bases from V and 2 bases from J; junction bases left unmatched: 2. CDR1 and CDR2 from the germline V gene are MNHEY and SMNVEV (reference sequence). The CDR3 has 13 residues. This CDR3 is CASSQGQNYGYTF. CDR3 DNA sequence: TGTGCCAGCAGTCAGGGACAGAACTATGGCTACACCTTC.

The chain uses TRBV7-8 and TRBJ2-7; D remains ambiguous. CDR3 size: 11 residues. Germline-derived CDR1 and CDR2 are SGHVS and FQNEAQ. V shed 2 bases and J shed 2 bases, with 1 base lying between them. CDR3 residues: CASSLTYEQYF. For the CDR3, the DNA is TGTGCCAGCAGCTTAACCTACGAGCAGTACTTC.

This chain connects TRBV18 to TRBJ1-4; the match to TRBD1 covers 7 bases. Unmatched junction bases numbered 9, after V lost 7 bases and J lost 4 bases. The CDR3 runs 15 residues. CDR1 is KGHSH, CDR2 LQKENI, per germline. The CDR3 region is CASWDTTGRNEKLFF. The CDR3, as DNA: TGTGCCAGCTGGGACACGACAGGGCGTAATGAAAAACTGTTTTTT. Full variable domain (missing parts from reference TRBV18 and TRBJ1-4): NAGVMQNPRHLVRRRGQEARLRCSPMKGHSHVYWYRQLPEEGLKFMVYLQKENIIDESGMPKERFSAEFPKEGPSILRIQQVVRGDSAAYFCASWDTTGRNEKLFFGSGTQLSVL.

The gene calls are TRBV7-9 and TRBJ2-1; TRBD2 matches at 9 bases. J was trimmed by 8 bases and V by 2 bases; bases with no gene match: 10. Germline CDR1 SEHNR, CDR2 FQNEAQ (reference sequence). The CDR3 covers 16 residues. The CDR3 sequence: CASSLSLAGGPYEQFF. CDR3 DNA sequence: TGTGCCAGCAGCTTATCTCTCGCGGGGGGGCCTTATGAGCAGTTCTTC.